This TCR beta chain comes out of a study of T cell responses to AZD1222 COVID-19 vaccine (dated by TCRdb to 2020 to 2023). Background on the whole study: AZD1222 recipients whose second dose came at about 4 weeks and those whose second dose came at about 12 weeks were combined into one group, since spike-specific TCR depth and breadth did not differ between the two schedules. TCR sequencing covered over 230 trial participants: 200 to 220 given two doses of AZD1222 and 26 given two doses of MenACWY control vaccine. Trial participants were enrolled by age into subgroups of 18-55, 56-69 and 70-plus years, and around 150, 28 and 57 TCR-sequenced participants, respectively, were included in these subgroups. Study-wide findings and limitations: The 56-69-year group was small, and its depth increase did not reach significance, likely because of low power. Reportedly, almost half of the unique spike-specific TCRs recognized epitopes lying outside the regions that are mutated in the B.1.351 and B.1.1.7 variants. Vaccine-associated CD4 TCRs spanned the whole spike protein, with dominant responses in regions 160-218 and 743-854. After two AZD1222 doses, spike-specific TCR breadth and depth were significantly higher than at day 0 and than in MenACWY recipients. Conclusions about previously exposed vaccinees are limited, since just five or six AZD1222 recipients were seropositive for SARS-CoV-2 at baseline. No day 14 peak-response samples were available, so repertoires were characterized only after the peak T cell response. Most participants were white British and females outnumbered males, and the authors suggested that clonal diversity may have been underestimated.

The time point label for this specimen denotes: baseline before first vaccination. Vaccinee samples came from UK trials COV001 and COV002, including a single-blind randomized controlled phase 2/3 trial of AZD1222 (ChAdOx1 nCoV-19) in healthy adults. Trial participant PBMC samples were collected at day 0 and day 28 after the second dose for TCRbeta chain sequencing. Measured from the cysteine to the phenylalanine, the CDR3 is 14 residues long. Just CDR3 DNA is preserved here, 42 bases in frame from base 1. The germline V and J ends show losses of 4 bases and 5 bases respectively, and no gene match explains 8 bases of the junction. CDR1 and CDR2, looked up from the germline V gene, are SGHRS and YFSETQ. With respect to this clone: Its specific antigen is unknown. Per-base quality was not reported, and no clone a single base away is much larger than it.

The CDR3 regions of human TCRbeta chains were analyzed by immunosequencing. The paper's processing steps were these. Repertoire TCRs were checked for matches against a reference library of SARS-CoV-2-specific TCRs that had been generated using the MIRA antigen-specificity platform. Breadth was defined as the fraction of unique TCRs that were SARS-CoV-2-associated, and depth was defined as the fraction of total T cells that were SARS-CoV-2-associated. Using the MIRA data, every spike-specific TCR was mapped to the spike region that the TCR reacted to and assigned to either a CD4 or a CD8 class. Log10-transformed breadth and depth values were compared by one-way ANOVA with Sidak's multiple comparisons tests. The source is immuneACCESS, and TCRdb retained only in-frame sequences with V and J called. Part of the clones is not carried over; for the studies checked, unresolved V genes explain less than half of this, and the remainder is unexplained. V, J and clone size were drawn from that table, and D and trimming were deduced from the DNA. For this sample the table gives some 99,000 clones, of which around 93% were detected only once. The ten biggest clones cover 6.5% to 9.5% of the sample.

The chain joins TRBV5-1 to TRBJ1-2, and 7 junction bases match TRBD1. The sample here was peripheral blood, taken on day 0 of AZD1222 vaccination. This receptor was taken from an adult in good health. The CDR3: CASSTSGTEYGYTF. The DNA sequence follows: TGCGCCAGCAGCACCTCCGGGACAGAGTATGGCTACACCTTC.